This T cell receptor (beta chain) emerged from a study of T-cell memory formation after mild COVID-19. Only a few counts were recorded for this clonotype. V was cut by 2 bases and J by 2 bases, with 14 bases left in between. The CDR3 extends over 15 amino acids. Germline-derived CDR1 and CDR2 are SGHRS and YFSETQ. MiXCR, run by TCRdb on the 5' RACE reads, gives a single entry per CDR3 protein. This sample yields about 210,000 distinct CDR3 sequences, of which 27% are seen a single time; more than 9.5% belongs to the top ten. The chain has TRBV5-1 and TRBJ2-7; D possibly corresponds to TRBD2 (5 bases). Sequencing used PBMCs or a T cell subset sorted from them (not recorded which). The receptor was isolated from an adult woman who had mild COVID-19 (a few samples of this study predate the infection). Cell type and time point are not known. The CDR3 DNA is TGCGCCAGCAGCTTCTCCGGGCCGGGAACCTACGAGCAGTACTTC. The encoded protein is CASSFSGPGTYEQYF.